This passage covers 27 T cell receptor beta chains from one sample sequenced in a study of T cell repertoires in cytomegalovirus infection. TCRdb re-derived calls from the reads in MiXCR, one entry per CDR3 protein. The sample contains roughly 310,000 distinct CDR3 sequences, 15% to 20% of which appear only once. Sample: PBMCs. These receptors came from a human donor in good health (CMV status not recorded). Some clones in this sample may be carry-over from other donors' samples.

In its sample, this clonotype was seen many times. The chain has TRBV6-2 or TRBV6-3 and TRBJ2-2; 9 nucleotides align to TRBD1. Germline V gene lookup returns CDR1 MNHEY and CDR2 SVGEGT. The CDR3 consists of 17 residues. The V gene end was trimmed by 4 bases and the J gene end by 0 bases; junction bases not matched to a gene: 6. The CDR3 here is CASSSFRDRANTGELFF. CDR3 sequence (DNA): TGTGCCAGCAGTTCATTCCGGGACAGGGCGAACACCGGGGAGCTGTTTTTT.

This clonotype was recorded many times. The V and J genes are TRBV19 and TRBJ2-2; 10 bases align to TRBD2. Germline V gives CDR1 LNHDA, CDR2 SQIVND (reference sequence). There are 13 residues in the CDR3. Trimming at V came to 8 bases and at J to 6 bases, leaving 3 bases not matched to a gene. CDR3 residues: CASCTSGAGELFF. CDR3 nucleotide sequence: TGTGCCAGTTGCACTAGCGGGGCCGGGGAGCTGTTTTTT.

J is TRBJ1-2 and V is TRBV20-1; D is unclear. The CDR3 extends over 15 amino acids. Between the trimmed V and J ends, which lost 0 bases and 4 bases, there was a span of 15 bases. Germline V lookup: CDR1 DFQATT, CDR2 SNEGSKA (reference sequence). In DNA form, the CDR3 reads TGCAGTGCTAGAGATCATTCCCGAGTGGTCTATGGCTACACCTTC. This codes for CSARDHSRVVYGYTF.

This rearrangement joins TRBV7-9 to TRBJ2-1, with D possibly being TRBD1 or TRBD2 (7 bases each). V was pared by 1 base and J by 7 bases, with 14 bases between. The CDR3 has 15 amino acids. CDR1 SEHNR and CDR2 FQNEAQ come from the germline V gene (reference sequence). The CDR3 here is CASSLGWQGGNEQFF. In DNA form, the CDR3 reads TGTGCCAGCAGCTTAGGTTGGCAGGGGGGGAATGAGCAGTTCTTC.

This clonotype has only a few counts. The chain combines TRBV4-3 with TRBJ2-1; D gene uncertain. The CDR3 is 15 amino acids. Trimming shortened V by 7 bases and J by 0 bases, and 13 bases separated the two germline ends. The V gene's germline CDR1 is LGHNA and CDR2 YSLEER. CDR3 coding DNA: TGCGCCAGCACCCTAGGCTCAAGCTCCTACAATGAGCAGTTCTTC. It translates to CASTLGSSSYNEQFF.

V is TRBV20-1 and J is TRBJ2-7, with TRBD1 as a possible D gene (5 bases). Trimming pared 3 bases from V and 3 bases from J, leaving 6 bases between. The CDR3 length is 11 residues. CDR1 and CDR2 from the germline V gene are DFQATT and SNEGSKA (reference sequence). The CDR3 reads CSASRDYEQYF. The CDR3, as DNA: TGCAGTGCTAGCAGGGACTACGAGCAGTACTTC.

In its sample, this clonotype was seen many times. The V gene is TRBV12-3 or TRBV12-4, the J gene TRBJ1-6; D might be TRBD1 (5 bases). V shed 0 bases and J shed 10 bases, with 13 bases lying between them. The length of the CDR3 is 15 residues. CDR3 amino acids: CASSLATQGRSPLHF. The CDR3 DNA reads TGTGCCAGCAGTTTAGCGACGCAGGGTCGGTCACCCCTCCACTTT.

This clonotype has only a few counts. V is TRBV6-2 or TRBV6-3 and J is TRBJ1-1; D unresolved. The CDR3 runs 13 residues. Trimming stripped 8 bases from V and 5 bases from J, with 15 bases between. Germline V gives CDR1 MNHEY, CDR2 SVGEGT. CDR3 in amino acids: CASLGRSRTEAFF. For the CDR3, the DNA is TGTGCCAGCCTTGGACGCAGTCGGACTGAAGCTTTCTTT.

This clonotype was seen only a few times. The chain couples TRBV20-1 to TRBJ1-6, with D tentatively TRBD1 (5 bases). V lost 0 bases and J 8 bases, leaving 14 bases between the germline ends. Germline V gene lookup returns CDR1 DFQATT and CDR2 SNEGSKA (reference sequence). The CDR3 is 15 amino acids. CDR3 in amino acids: CSAREVGTVYSPLHF. The DNA for the CDR3 is TGCAGTGCTAGAGAAGTAGGGACGGTCTATTCACCCCTCCACTTT.

This clonotype has a handful of counts. The chain recombines TRBV7-8 with TRBJ2-5; 11 bases fit TRBD2. This CDR3 has 17 amino acids. Germline V CDR1 and CDR2: SGHVS, FQNEAQ. V was clipped by 1 base and J by 5 bases; unmatched bases: 9. The CDR3 DNA reads as TGTGCCAGCAGCTTAGGGTGGCTAGCGGGGGGTGGGGAGACCCAGTACTTC. As protein: CASSLGWLAGGGETQYF.

The V and J genes are TRBV14 and TRBJ1-1; no reliable D call. The ends were cut back, 3 bases at V and 0 bases at J, with 5 bases in the middle. Germline V lookup: CDR1 SGHDN, CDR2 FVKESK. The CDR3 is 13 residues long. The CDR3 DNA reads as TGTGCCAGCAGCCACCGGGTGAACACTGAAGCTTTCTTT. This gives the protein CASSHRVNTEAFF.

The chain combines TRBV5-8 with TRBJ2-7; D possibly corresponds to TRBD2 (7 bases). This CDR3 comprises 15 residues. Trimming left V 6 bases short and J 0 bases short, with 16 bases between. Germline V gene data show CDR1 as SGHTS and CDR2 as YDEGEE. The CDR3 is CASTWGASGSYEQYF. The CDR3 DNA is TGTGCCAGCACCTGGGGGGCTAGCGGCTCCTACGAGCAGTACTTC.

This clonotype was observed a handful of times. The rearrangement links TRBV20-1 to TRBJ2-7, with D maybe TRBD2 (5 bases). Germline CDR1 DFQATT, CDR2 SNEGSKA (reference sequence). Trimming removed 3 bases at V and 6 bases at J, with 12 bases between. This CDR3 contains 12 residues. The CDR3: CSASRDQGEQYF. The CDR3 DNA reads TGCAGTGCTAGCCGGGATCAAGGCGAGCAGTACTTC.

This clonotype was observed at least ten times. The chain has TRBV6-2 or TRBV6-3 and TRBJ2-2; D unresolved. The CDR3 runs to 12 residues. V lost 3 bases to trimming and J lost 6 bases, with 5 bases between them. Germline V gene data show CDR1 as MNHEY and CDR2 as SVGEGT. The CDR3: CASSYGSGELFF. As DNA, the CDR3 is TGTGCCAGCAGTTATGGATCCGGGGAGCTGTTTTTT.

With respect to this clonotype: A read error may be the cause here, since a much bigger clone is one base away. This chain joins TRBV10-3 and TRBJ1-1; 7 bases match TRBD1. The CDR3 covers 15 residues. In germline, CDR1 is ENHRY, CDR2 SYGVKD. The CDR3 loop is CAISSEDRANTGAFF. CDR3 in DNA: TGTGCCATCAGCAGTGAAGACAGGGCGAACACTGGAGCTTTCTTT.

The gene calls are TRBV7-8 and TRBJ1-1; D might be TRBD1 (6 bases). The germline V and J ends were trimmed by 2 bases and 1 base, with 14 bases remaining between them. CDR3 size: 16 residues. CDR1 is SGHVS and CDR2 is FQNEAQ in the germline V gene. As DNA, the CDR3 is TGTGCCAGCAGCTTATCCGGACAGAGTTCGAACACTGAAGCTTTCTTT. As protein: CASSLSGQSSNTEAFF.

The genes are TRBV12-3 or TRBV12-4 and TRBJ1-6; D is undetermined. This CDR3 is 10 amino acids long. V was trimmed by 8 bases and J by 9 bases, leaving 5 bases between them. As DNA, the CDR3 is TGTGCCAGCGGAGGTTCACCCCTCCACTTT. It encodes CASGGSPLHF.

The chain employs TRBV4-1 and TRBJ1-2; no reliable D call. The CDR3 totals 15 residues. The V and J ends lost 0 bases and 4 bases respectively, with 12 bases between them. CDR1 and CDR2 (germline): MGHRA, YSYEKL. The DNA for the CDR3 is TGCGCCAGCAGCCAAGATCGGAACGGAGCCTATGGCTACACCTTC. It is translated as CASSQDRNGAYGYTF.

V gene TRBV19 combines with J gene TRBJ2-2, with D perhaps being TRBD1 or TRBD2 (6 bases each). V lost 4 bases and J 0 bases, leaving 15 bases between the germline ends. The CDR3 runs 17 residues. CDR1 LNHDA and CDR2 SQIVND come from the germline V gene (reference sequence). The CDR3 protein is CASSRSIGGANTGELFF. The CDR3 DNA is TGTGCCAGTAGTAGGAGTATCGGGGGCGCGAACACCGGGGAGCTGTTTTTT. Full variable domain (missing parts from reference TRBV19 and TRBJ2-2): DGGITQSPKYLFRKEGQNVTLSCEQNLNHDAMYWYRQDPGQGLRLIYYSQIVNDFQKGDIAEGYSVSREKKESFPLTVTSAQKNPTAFYLCASSRSIGGANTGELFFGEGSRLTVL.

This clonotype was detected many times. The gene calls are TRBV12-3 or TRBV12-4 and TRBJ2-1; 8 bases align to TRBD2. Trimming at V came to 2 bases and at J to 0 bases, leaving 9 bases not matched to a gene. CDR3 size: 18 residues. The DNA for the CDR3 is TGTGCCAGCAGTTTAATCCGGGGGGGCGGGGGCTCCTACAATGAGCAGTTCTTC. It yields the protein CASSLIRGGGGSYNEQFF.

This clonotype was detected ten times or more. The chain couples TRBV7-2 to TRBJ1-3; D gene uncertain. From germline, CDR1 is SGHTA and CDR2 FQGNSA. This CDR3 spans 14 amino acids. Trimming left V 4 bases short and J 3 bases short, with 10 bases between. This CDR3 is CASSSRSDGNTIYF. CDR3 nucleotide sequence: TGTGCCAGCAGCTCCAGGTCGGATGGAAACACCATATATTTT.

About this clonotype: One junction end disagrees with the germline gene, perhaps due to a read error. The V call is TRBV20-1, the J call TRBJ1-2; a weak D match, TRBD1 (6 bases). The CDR3 extends over 12 amino acids. Germline CDR1 DFQATT, CDR2 SNEGSKA (reference sequence). Here the CDR3 reads CSARGDNDGYTF. For the CDR3, the DNA is TGCAGTGCAAGAGGGGACAACGATGGCTACACCTTC.

This clonotype came up many times. The CDR3 is CASSLAPTAALNYGYTF. CDR3 sequence (DNA): TGTGCCAGCAGCTTAGCGCCGACAGCTGCTCTTAACTATGGCTACACCTTC. V usage is TRBV7-2 and J usage is TRBJ1-2, with D tentatively TRBD1 (5 bases). The V end lost 0 bases, the J end lost 1 base, and 15 bases lay between the germline ends. The germline V gene encodes CDR1 SGHTA and CDR2 FQGNSA. This CDR3 spans 17 amino acids.

The chain employs TRBV12-3 or TRBV12-4 and TRBJ2-5; 10 bases agree with TRBD1. The J segment lost 5 bases and the V segment lost 4 bases, leaving 7 bases of the junction unmatched. CDR3 length equals 15 residues. CDR3 in amino acids: CASSWGTGDSETQYF. CDR3 DNA: TGTGCCAGCAGTTGGGGGACAGGGGATTCGGAGACCCAGTACTTC.

This clonotype was counted a few times. The rearrangement uses TRBV7-6 and TRBJ2-1; 9 nucleotides line up with TRBD2. This CDR3 is built from 16 residues. The ends lost 0 bases at V and 15 bases at J; junction bases unmatched: 15. Looked up from germline, CDR1 is SGHVS and CDR2 is FNYEAQ. CDR3 DNA: TGTGCCAGCAGCTTAGCGGTTCGGGTTTTTGGGACTAGCTTGTTCTTC. This gives the protein CASSLAVRVFGTSLFF.

This clonotype was recorded many times. The chain joins TRBV7-9 to TRBJ1-1, with 7 bases identical to TRBD1. The CDR3 is made up of 14 amino acids. After removal of 5 bases from V and 5 bases from J, the junction contained 8 bases not matched to a gene. Germline loops: CDR1 SEHNR, CDR2 FQNEAQ (reference sequence). The CDR3 region is CASSPPAGGTEAFF. The CDR3 DNA reads as TGTGCCAGCAGCCCCCCGGCAGGGGGGACTGAAGCTTTCTTT.

The gene calls are TRBV20-1 and TRBJ2-7; TRBD1 might be the D (6 bases). The CDR3 has 10 amino acids. CDR1 DFQATT and CDR2 SNEGSKA come from the germline V gene (reference sequence). The V end lost 4 bases, the J end lost 6 bases, and 7 bases lay between the germline ends. The CDR3 DNA sequence: TGCAGTGCTAAGACAGGCGAGCAGTACTTC. It specifies CSAKTGEQYF.